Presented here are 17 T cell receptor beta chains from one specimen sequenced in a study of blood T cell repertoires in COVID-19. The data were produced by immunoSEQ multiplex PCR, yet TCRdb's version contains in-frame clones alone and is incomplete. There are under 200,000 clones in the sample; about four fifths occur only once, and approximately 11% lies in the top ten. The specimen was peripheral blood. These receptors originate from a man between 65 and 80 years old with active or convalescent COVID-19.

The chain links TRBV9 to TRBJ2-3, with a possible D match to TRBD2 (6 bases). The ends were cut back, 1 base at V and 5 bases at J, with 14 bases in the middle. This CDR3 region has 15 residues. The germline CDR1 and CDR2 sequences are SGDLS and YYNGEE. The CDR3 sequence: CASSVWDSPQDTQYF. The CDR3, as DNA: TGTGCCAGCAGCGTATGGGACTCGCCACAAGATACGCAGTATTTT.

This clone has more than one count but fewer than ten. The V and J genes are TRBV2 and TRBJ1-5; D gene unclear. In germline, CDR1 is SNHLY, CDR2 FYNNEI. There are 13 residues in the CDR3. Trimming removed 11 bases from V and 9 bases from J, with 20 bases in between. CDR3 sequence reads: CASRPAPGPPQHF. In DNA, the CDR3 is TGTGCCTCCAGGCCGGCGCCCGGTCCGCCCCAGCATTTT.

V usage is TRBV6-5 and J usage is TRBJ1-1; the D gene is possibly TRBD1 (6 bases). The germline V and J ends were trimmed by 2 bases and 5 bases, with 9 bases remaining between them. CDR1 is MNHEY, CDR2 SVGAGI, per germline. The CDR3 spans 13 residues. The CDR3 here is CASSYPRGTEAFF. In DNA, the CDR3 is TGTGCCAGCAGTTACCCGAGGGGGACTGAAGCTTTCTTT.

The CDR3 DNA is TGTGCCAGTAGTCCCAGGACAGGCGAAAAACTGTTTTTT. It codes for CASSPRTGEKLFF. This chain joins TRBV19 and TRBJ1-4; 7 bases align to TRBD1. This CDR3 has 13 amino acids. Germline CDR1 LNHDA, CDR2 SQIVND (reference sequence). J gave up 8 bases and V 5 bases, and 5 bases lay outside the gene matches.

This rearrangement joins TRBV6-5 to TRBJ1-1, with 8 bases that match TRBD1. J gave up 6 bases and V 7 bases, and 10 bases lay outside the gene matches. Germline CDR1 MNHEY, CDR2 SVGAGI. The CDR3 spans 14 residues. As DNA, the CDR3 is TGTGCCAGCACCCTACTACAGGGGGGTGCTGAAGCTTTCTTT. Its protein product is CASTLLQGGAEAFF.

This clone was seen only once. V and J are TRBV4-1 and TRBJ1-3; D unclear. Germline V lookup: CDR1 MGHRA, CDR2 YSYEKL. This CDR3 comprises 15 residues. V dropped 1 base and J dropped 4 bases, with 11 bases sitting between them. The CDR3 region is CASSQGEGKGNTIYF. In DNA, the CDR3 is TGCGCCAGCAGCCAAGGGGAGGGAAAAGGAAACACCATATATTTT.

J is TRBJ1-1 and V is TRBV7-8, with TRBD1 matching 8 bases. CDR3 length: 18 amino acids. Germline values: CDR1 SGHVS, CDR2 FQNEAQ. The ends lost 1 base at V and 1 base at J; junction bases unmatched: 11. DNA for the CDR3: TGTGCCAGCAGCTTAGGGACAGGGCTTCTACGAGAGAACACTGAAGCTTTCTTT. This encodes CASSLGTGLLRENTEAFF.

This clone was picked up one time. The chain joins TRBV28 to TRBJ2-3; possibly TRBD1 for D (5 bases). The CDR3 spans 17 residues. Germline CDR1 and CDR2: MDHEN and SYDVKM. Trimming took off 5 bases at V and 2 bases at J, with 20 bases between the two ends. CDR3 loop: CASSSPGHTLDTDTQYF. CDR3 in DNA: TGTGCCAGCAGTAGCCCTGGACACACCCTTGACACAGATACGCAGTATTTT.

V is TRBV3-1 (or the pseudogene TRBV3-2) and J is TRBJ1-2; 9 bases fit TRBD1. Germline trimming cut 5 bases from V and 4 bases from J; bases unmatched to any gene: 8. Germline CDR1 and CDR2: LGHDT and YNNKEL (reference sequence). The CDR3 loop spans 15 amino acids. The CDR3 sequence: CASSAQDRGVYGYTF. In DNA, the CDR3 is TGTGCCAGCAGCGCCCAGGACAGGGGAGTCTATGGCTACACCTTC.

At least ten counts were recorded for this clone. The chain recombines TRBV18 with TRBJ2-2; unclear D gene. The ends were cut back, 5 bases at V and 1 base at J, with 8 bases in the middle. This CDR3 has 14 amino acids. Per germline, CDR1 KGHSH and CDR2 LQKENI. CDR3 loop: CASSTTLNTGELFF. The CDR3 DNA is TGTGCCAGCTCAACTACTTTGAACACCGGGGAGCTGTTTTTT.

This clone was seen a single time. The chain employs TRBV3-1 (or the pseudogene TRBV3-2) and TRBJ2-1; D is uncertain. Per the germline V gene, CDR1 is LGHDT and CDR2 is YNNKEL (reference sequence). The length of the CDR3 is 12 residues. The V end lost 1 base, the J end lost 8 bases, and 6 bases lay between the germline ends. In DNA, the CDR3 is TGTGCCAGCAGCCAAGGTATCCATGAGCAGTTCTTC. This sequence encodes CASSQGIHEQFF.

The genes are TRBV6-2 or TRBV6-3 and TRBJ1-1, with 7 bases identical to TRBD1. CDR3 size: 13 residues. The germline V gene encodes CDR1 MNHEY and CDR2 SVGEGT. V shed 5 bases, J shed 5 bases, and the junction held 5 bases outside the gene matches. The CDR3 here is CASSRQGTTEAFF. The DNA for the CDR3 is TGTGCCAGCAGTAGACAGGGTACGACTGAAGCTTTCTTT.

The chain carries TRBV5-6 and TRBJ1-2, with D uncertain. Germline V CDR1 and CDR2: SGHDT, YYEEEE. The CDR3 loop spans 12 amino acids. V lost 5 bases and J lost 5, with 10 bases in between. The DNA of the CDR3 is TGTGCCAGCAGTCTTAGTGGTTATGGCTACACCTTC. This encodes CASSLSGYGYTF.

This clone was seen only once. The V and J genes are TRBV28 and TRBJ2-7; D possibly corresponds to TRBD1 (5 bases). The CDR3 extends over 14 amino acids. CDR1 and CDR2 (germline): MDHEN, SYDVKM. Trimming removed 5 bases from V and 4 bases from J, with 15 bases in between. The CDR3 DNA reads TGTGCCAGCAGTGGGGAAAAGGGGTGGTACGAGCAGTACTTC. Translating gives CASSGEKGWYEQYF. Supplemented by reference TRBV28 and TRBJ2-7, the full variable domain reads DVKVTQSSRYLVKRTGEKVFLECVQDMDHENMFWYRQDPGLGLRLIYFSYDVKMKEKGDIPEGYSVSREKKERFSLILESASTNQTSMYLCASSGEKGWYEQYFGPGTRLTVT.

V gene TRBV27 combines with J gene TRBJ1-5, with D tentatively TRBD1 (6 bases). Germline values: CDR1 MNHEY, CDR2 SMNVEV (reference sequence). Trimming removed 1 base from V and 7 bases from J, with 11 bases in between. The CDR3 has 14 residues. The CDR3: CASSLYRVGQPQHF. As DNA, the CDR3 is TGTGCCAGCAGTTTATACAGGGTCGGGCAGCCCCAGCATTTT.

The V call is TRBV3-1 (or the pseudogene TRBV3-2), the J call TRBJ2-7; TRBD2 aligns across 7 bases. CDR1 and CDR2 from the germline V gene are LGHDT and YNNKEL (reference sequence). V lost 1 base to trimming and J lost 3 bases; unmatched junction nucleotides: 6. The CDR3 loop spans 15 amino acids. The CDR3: CASSQVGGSGYEQYF. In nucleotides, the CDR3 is TGTGCCAGCAGCCAAGTGGGAGGGTCTGGCTACGAGCAGTACTTC.

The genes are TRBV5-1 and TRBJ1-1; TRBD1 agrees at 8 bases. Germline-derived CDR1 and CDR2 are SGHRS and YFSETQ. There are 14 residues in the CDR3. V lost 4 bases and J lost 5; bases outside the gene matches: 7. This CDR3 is CASSTGRGRTEAFF. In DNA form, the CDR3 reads TGCGCCAGCAGCACCGGCAGGGGGCGGACTGAAGCTTTCTTT.